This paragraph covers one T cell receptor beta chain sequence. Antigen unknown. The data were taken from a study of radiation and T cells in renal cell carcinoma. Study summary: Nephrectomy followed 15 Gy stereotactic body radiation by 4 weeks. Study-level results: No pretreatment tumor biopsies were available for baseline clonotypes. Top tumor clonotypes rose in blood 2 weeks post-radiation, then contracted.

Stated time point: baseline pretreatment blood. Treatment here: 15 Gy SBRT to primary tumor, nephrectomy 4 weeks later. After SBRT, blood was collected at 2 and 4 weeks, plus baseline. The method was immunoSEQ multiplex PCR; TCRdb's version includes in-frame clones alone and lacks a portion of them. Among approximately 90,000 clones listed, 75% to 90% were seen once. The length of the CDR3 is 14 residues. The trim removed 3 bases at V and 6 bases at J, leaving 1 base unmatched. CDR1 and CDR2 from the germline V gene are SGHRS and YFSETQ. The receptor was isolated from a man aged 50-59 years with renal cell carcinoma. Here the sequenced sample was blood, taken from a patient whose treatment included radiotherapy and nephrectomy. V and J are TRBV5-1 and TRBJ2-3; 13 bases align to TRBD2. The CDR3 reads CASSSTSGRDTQYF. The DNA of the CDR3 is TGCGCCAGCAGCTCGACTAGCGGGAGGGATACGCAGTATTTT.